This TCR beta chain emerged from a study of cytomegalovirus exposure and HLA in healthy donors. General study findings and limits: A later analysis linked a missense DCLRE1C variant to TCR beta V- and J-gene trimming. TCR beta sequences reportedly predicted most subjects' HLA-A and HLA-B alleles accurately. An ancestry cluster, one associated with Asian ancestry, reportedly showed fewer N-insertions than the approximately 650-donor mean in a later analysis.

From germline, CDR1 is SGHNT and CDR2 YYREEE (reference sequence). The CDR3 has 16 residues. The V end was cut by 4 bases, the J end by 2 bases, with 19 bases between. This PCR relied on a set of 60 Vbeta primers and 13 Jbeta primers. Clones were read by immunoSEQ multiplex PCR, and TCRdb kept only the in-frame ones, dropping some. The top ten hold under 2.5% of the sample, which has approximately 100,000 clones, 65% to 90% seen once. In its sample, this clone was seen once. The antigen is not known. This cohort consisted of healthy bone marrow donors. The sequence was obtained from a woman in her 30s in good health and CMV-seronegative. The V and J genes are TRBV5-4 and TRBJ2-7; tentative D call: TRBD2 (6 bases). Sample: PBMCs. DNA of the CDR3: TGTGCCAGCAGCCCCGCACTAGCAAGAAGTCCCTACGAGCAGTACTTC. Translating it yields CASSPALARSPYEQYF. Full variable domain (rest looked up from reference TRBV5-4 and TRBJ2-7): ETGVTQSPTHLIKTRGQQVTLRCSSQSGHNTVSWYQQALGQGPQFIFQYYREEENGRGNFPPRFSGLQFPNYSSELNVNALELDDSALYLCASSPALARSPYEQYFGPGTRLTVT.